This TCR beta chain was identified in a study of shared clonotypes between healthy human individuals. The wider study: In total, the donors were a couple of women and a few men aged 18 to 49.

It was across several immunoSEQ plates that each subset's genomic DNA was evenly split. Method: immunoSEQ multiplex PCR; TCRdb's copy keeps in-frame clones and lacks some. The table includes fewer than 650,000 clones, 70% to 80% detected once. For genomic DNA, unsorted samples relied on around 81 million PBMCs. Germline V gives CDR1 SGHKS, CDR2 YYEKEE (reference sequence). CDR3 length equals 20 residues. V lost 4 bases and J lost 1; bases outside the gene matches: 14. The V call is TRBV5-5, the J call TRBJ2-1, with 13 positions matching TRBD2. The sample was PBMCs. The sequence was obtained from a woman in her 40s in good health. Some clones in this sample may be carry-over from other donors' samples. This chain's CDR3 is CASSPRTSGRASASYNEQFF. The DNA of the CDR3 is TGTGCCAGCAGCCCACGAACTAGCGGGAGGGCCTCCGCTTCCTACAATGAGCAGTTCTTC.